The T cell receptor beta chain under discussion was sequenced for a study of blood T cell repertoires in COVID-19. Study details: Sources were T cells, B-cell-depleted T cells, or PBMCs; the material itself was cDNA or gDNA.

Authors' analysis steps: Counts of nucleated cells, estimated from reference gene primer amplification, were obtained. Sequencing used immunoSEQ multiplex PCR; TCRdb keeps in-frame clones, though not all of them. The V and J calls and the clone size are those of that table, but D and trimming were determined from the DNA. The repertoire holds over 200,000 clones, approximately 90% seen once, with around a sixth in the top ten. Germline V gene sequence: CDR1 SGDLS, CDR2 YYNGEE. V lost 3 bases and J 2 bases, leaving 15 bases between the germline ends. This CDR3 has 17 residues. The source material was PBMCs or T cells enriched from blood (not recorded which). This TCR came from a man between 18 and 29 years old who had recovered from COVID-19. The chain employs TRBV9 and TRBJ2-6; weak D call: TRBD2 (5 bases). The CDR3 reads CASSGRGLGAGANVLTF. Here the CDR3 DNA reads TGTGCCAGCAGCGGACGGGGTCTTGGAGCTGGGGCCAACGTCCTGACTTTC. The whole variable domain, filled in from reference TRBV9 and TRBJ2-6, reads DSGVTQTPKHLITATGQRVTLRCSPRSGDLSVYWYQQSLDQGLQFLIQYYNGEERAKGNILERFSAQQFPDLHSELNLSSLELGDSALYFCASSGRGLGAGANVLTFGAGSRLTVL.